Described below is a single TCR beta chain sequence and its context. This clone is termed large (0.1 to 1%). The specificity of this receptor is unknown. No quality values exist for individual bases; no much larger clone is one base distant. Other DNA sequences within the sample encode an identical CDR3. The record originates from a study of CD8 T cells in seronegative destructive rheumatoid arthritis (dated by TCRdb to 2020 to 2021). A note on the overall study: At the time of sampling, seven of the eight CND-RA patients were on biological drugs. Peripheral CD8+ TCRbeta repertoires were compared between CCP-negative destructive rheumatoid arthritis (CND-RA) patients and newly diagnosed seropositive RA, seronegative RA and healthy controls. Rather than undergoing new sequencing, the seropositive RA, seronegative RA and healthy control comparison cohorts were drawn from an earlier published TCRbeta dataset. Overall results and qualifications from the work: A distinct set of enriched public clonotypes appeared to be present in CND-RA patients, and the authors interpreted this finding as support for a separate disease subset. Because no diagnostic samples were available, the TCR repertoire differences may partly reflect poor disease control over the years rather than being present at onset. The small size of the CND-RA cohort was acknowledged as a limitation of the study. CND-RA repertoires showed more CMV-reactive and fewer influenza A-reactive CD8+ TCRbeta sequences than controls and other RA subtypes. After adjusting for age, CND-RA patients appeared to have less diverse, more clonal CD8+ TCRbeta repertoires than other RA subtypes. No public clonotype enrichment survived Benjamini-Hochberg correction across the 100,000 to 150,000 clonotypes tested.

TCRbeta sequencing used genomic DNA from CD8+ cells, following the manufacturer's instructions. A genomics technology centre in Finland ran the TCRbeta sequencing, which was done with the immunoSEQ assay. The original methods were these. Clonotype tables produced by the immunoSEQ preprocessing pipeline were converted into VDJtools format, and non-productive clonotypes were filtered out. Samples with fewer than 10,000 reads were excluded, the remaining samples were subsampled to 10,000 reads, and most of the eight CND-RA samples met this threshold. The VDJtools CalcDiversityStats function was applied to data subsampled to 10,000 reads to calculate Shannon-Wiener, Simpson and clonality indices. To infer antigen specificity, non-singleton TCRbeta clonotypes were hard-matched against VDJdb, with no mismatches permitted. CDR3 sequences that differed by a single amino acid (Hamming distance 1) were grouped into clusters that potentially share antigen targets. Public clonotypes were tested for group enrichment with one-sided Fisher's exact tests after resampling groups to six samples, repeated ten times. What TCRdb holds here is the immuneACCESS table cut down to in-frame rearrangements. Part of the clones is not present; checked against another copy, under half of the missing clones reflect an unresolved V gene, and the others are unexplained. V, J and clone size were drawn from that table, and D and trimming were deduced from the DNA. Recorded for this sample are about 13,000 clones; over 80% of them occurred a single time. The ten largest clonotypes hold 27% of the sample.

The CND-RA patients tested negative on the clinical CCP2 antibody test, and joint destruction in these patients kept progressing despite active therapy. Every CND-RA patient had failed conventional anti-rheumatic therapy and showed typical joint destruction in the wrists and ankles. CND-RA patients were sampled not at diagnosis but after long disease histories, which in several cases spanned decades. About 50 millilitres of EDTA-anticoagulated peripheral blood were drawn from each patient. Density gradient separation with Ficoll-Paque PLUS was used to isolate peripheral blood mononuclear cells. CD8+ cells were isolated from fresh or cryopreserved PBMCs by AutoMACS magnetic bead positive selection, with purity checked by flow cytometry. Genomic DNA was extracted with Nucleospin Tissue or Tissue XS kits and quantified on a Qubit 2.0 fluorometer. Relative to germline, V is 7 bases shorter and J is 3 bases shorter, with 12 bases between their ends. The germline V gene yields MGHDK for CDR1 and SYGVNS for CDR2. From the cysteine through the phenylalanine, the CDR3 covers 14 amino acids. The only DNA kept is the CDR3, 42 bases in frame from the first base.

The sequenced sample was CD8+ T cells from blood. The sequence was obtained from a woman aged 30 to 49 with seronegative destructive rheumatoid arthritis. The V and J genes are TRBV25-1 and TRBJ1-4; the D region possibly corresponds to TRBD1 (5 bases align). The CDR3 in this case is CASTGGRANEKLFF. In nucleotides, the sequence is TGTGCCAGCACCGGGGGGAGGGCTAATGAAAAACTGTTTTTT.